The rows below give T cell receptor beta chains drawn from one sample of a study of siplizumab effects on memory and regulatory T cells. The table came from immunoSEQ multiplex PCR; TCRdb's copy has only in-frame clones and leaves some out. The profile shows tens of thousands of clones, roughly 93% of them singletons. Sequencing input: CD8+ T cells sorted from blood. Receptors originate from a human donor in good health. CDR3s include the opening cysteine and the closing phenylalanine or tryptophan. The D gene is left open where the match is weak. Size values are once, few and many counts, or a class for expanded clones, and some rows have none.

CDR3 protein: CSPGRVGTEAFF
CDR3 DNA: TGCAGCCCCGGTCGGGTCGGCACTGAAGCTTTCTTT
D gene: -
V gene: TRBV29-1
J gene: TRBJ1-1
clone size: -

CDR3 protein: CASSQAPGNYGYTF
CDR3 DNA: TGCGCCAGCAGCCAAGCTCCAGGAAACTATGGCTACACCTTC
D gene: -
V gene: TRBV4-1
J gene: TRBJ1-2
clone size: -

CDR3 protein: CATSRDQGAQGYTF
CDR3 DNA: TGTGCCACCAGCAGAGATCAGGGGGCGCAAGGCTACACCTTC
D gene: TRBD1
V gene: TRBV15
J gene: TRBJ1-2
clone size: -

CDR3 protein: CASSQDIGDSSYEQYF
CDR3 DNA: TGCGCCAGCAGCCAAGATATCGGGGACAGCTCCTACGAGCAGTACTTC
D gene: TRBD1
V gene: TRBV4-1
J gene: TRBJ2-7
clone size: -

CDR3 protein: CASSPPGGGQKTDTQYF
CDR3 DNA: TGTGCCAGCTCACCACCGGGAGGGGGCCAGAAGACAGATACGCAGTATTTT
D gene: -
V gene: TRBV18
J gene: TRBJ2-3
clone size: -

CDR3 protein: CASSEPSEAYEQYF
CDR3 DNA: TGTGCCAGCAGTGAACCTAGCGAGGCCTACGAGCAGTACTTC
D gene: -
V gene: TRBV2
J gene: TRBJ2-7
clone size: -

CDR3 protein: CASSQVLAANEQFF
CDR3 DNA: TGCGCCAGCAGCCAGGTACTAGCGGCCAATGAGCAGTTCTTC
D gene: TRBD2
V gene: TRBV4-3
J gene: TRBJ2-1
clone size: -

CDR3 protein: CASSSTGGQGDYTF
CDR3 DNA: TGTGCCAGCAGTTCGACAGGGGGACAGGGGGACTACACCTTC
D gene: TRBD1
V gene: TRBV27
J gene: TRBJ1-2
clone size: -

CDR3 protein: CAIRDRGSIGELFF
CDR3 DNA: TGTGCCATCAGGGACAGGGGGAGTATCGGGGAGCTGTTTTTT
D gene: TRBD1
V gene: TRBV10-3
J gene: TRBJ2-2
clone size: -

CDR3 protein: CASSLSPGGGGPYGYTF
CDR3 DNA: TGTGCCAGCAGCTTAAGCCCAGGGGGCGGCGGCCCCTATGGCTACACCTTC
D gene: TRBD1
V gene: TRBV7-9
J gene: TRBJ1-2
clone size: -

CDR3 protein: CSVDSGTGDYEQYF
CDR3 DNA: TGCAGCGTTGATTCCGGGACAGGGGACTACGAGCAGTACTTC
D gene: TRBD1
V gene: TRBV29-1
J gene: TRBJ2-7
clone size: -

CDR3 protein: CSVDRDEVSNYGYTF
CDR3 DNA: TGCAGCGTTGATCGGGATGAGGTTTCTAACTATGGCTACACCTTC
D gene: -
V gene: TRBV29-1
J gene: TRBJ1-2
clone size: once

CDR3 protein: CASSSDRGYFTDTQYF
CDR3 DNA: TGTGCCAGCAGTTCCGACAGGGGTTATTTCACAGATACGCAGTATTTT
D gene: TRBD1
V gene: TRBV7-9
J gene: TRBJ2-3
clone size: -

CDR3 protein: CASSFLAGGFGYTF
CDR3 DNA: -
D gene: -
V gene: TRBV27
J gene: TRBJ1-2
clone size: -

CDR3 protein: CASSMSPTSGRSRSTDTQYF
CDR3 DNA: TGTGCCAGCAGCATGAGTCCGACTAGCGGGAGATCTAGGTCTACAGATACGCAGTATTTT
D gene: TRBD2
V gene: TRBV13
J gene: TRBJ2-3
clone size: -

CDR3 protein: CASSPPGVTSGYTF
CDR3 DNA: TGCGCCAGCAGCCCGCCGGGGGTGACCTCTGGCTACACCTTC
D gene: -
V gene: TRBV5-1
J gene: TRBJ1-2
clone size: -

CDR3 protein: CASSPQGAGETQYF
CDR3 DNA: TGCGCCAGCAGCCCACAGGGGGCAGGAGAGACCCAGTACTTC
D gene: TRBD1
V gene: TRBV4-1
J gene: TRBJ2-5
clone size: -

CDR3 protein: CASSLAGGNEQFF
CDR3 DNA: TGTGCCAGCAGCTTAGCTGGTGGGAATGAGCAGTTCTTC
D gene: -
V gene: TRBV7-8
J gene: TRBJ2-1
clone size: -

CDR3 protein: CASSFMGSNEQFF
CDR3 DNA: TGTGCCAGCAGCTTTATGGGGAGCAATGAGCAGTTCTTC
D gene: -
V gene: TRBV5-4
J gene: TRBJ2-1
clone size: -

CDR3 protein: CASSAGDLNQPQHF
CDR3 DNA: TGTGCCAGCAGTGCCGGGGACCTGAATCAGCCCCAGCATTTT
D gene: -
V gene: TRBV27
J gene: TRBJ1-5
clone size: -

CDR3 protein: CASSQTKVGRDTEAFF
CDR3 DNA: TGCGCCAGCAGCCAAACTAAAGTTGGTAGGGACACTGAAGCTTTCTTT
D gene: -
V gene: TRBV5-1
J gene: TRBJ1-1
clone size: -

CDR3 protein: CAWSVQGSQPQHF
CDR3 DNA: TGTGCCTGGAGTGTACAAGGGTCTCAGCCCCAGCATTTT
D gene: -
V gene: TRBV30
J gene: TRBJ1-5
clone size: -

CDR3 protein: CASSPGLAGGLAKNIQYF
CDR3 DNA: TGTGCCAGCAGTCCGGGACTAGCGGGAGGACTAGCCAAAAACATTCAGTACTTC
D gene: TRBD2
V gene: TRBV27
J gene: TRBJ2-4
clone size: -

CDR3 protein: CASSEEDRGPVYEQYF
CDR3 DNA: TGTGCCAGCAGCGAAGAAGATCGCGGGCCAGTCTACGAGCAGTACTTC
D gene: -
V gene: TRBV4-2
J gene: TRBJ2-7
clone size: -

CDR3 protein: CAWNMDLTYGYTF
CDR3 DNA: TGTGCCTGGAATATGGACCTTACTTATGGCTACACCTTC
D gene: -
V gene: TRBV30
J gene: TRBJ1-2
clone size: once

CDR3 protein: CASSVPGELFF
CDR3 DNA: TGTGCCAGCAGCGTCCCCGGGGAGCTGTTTTTT
D gene: -
V gene: TRBV9
J gene: TRBJ2-2
clone size: -

CDR3 protein: CASSLLLAENTGELFF
CDR3 DNA: TGTGCCAGCAGCTTATTACTAGCAGAGAACACCGGGGAGCTGTTTTTT
D gene: -
V gene: TRBV5-6
J gene: TRBJ2-2
clone size: -

CDR3 protein: CASSPIESGGRTEAFF
CDR3 DNA: TGTGCCAGCAGCCCCATCGAATCCGGGGGTCGGACTGAAGCTTTCTTT
D gene: -
V gene: TRBV7-8
J gene: TRBJ1-1
clone size: -

CDR3 protein: CASSLEVGTNEQYF
CDR3 DNA: TGTGCCAGCAGCTTGGAGGTCGGGACCAACGAGCAGTACTTC
D gene: -
V gene: TRBV5-5
J gene: TRBJ2-7
clone size: once

CDR3 protein: CASSPGLAGGETQYF
CDR3 DNA: TGCGCCAGCAGCCCGGGACTAGCGGGGGGAGAGACCCAGTACTTC
D gene: TRBD2
V gene: TRBV4-1
J gene: TRBJ2-5
clone size: once

CDR3 protein: CASSLVGWDSYEQYF
CDR3 DNA: TGTGCCAGTAGTCTTGTGGGTTGGGACTCCTACGAGCAGTACTTC
D gene: -
V gene: TRBV19
J gene: TRBJ2-7
clone size: once